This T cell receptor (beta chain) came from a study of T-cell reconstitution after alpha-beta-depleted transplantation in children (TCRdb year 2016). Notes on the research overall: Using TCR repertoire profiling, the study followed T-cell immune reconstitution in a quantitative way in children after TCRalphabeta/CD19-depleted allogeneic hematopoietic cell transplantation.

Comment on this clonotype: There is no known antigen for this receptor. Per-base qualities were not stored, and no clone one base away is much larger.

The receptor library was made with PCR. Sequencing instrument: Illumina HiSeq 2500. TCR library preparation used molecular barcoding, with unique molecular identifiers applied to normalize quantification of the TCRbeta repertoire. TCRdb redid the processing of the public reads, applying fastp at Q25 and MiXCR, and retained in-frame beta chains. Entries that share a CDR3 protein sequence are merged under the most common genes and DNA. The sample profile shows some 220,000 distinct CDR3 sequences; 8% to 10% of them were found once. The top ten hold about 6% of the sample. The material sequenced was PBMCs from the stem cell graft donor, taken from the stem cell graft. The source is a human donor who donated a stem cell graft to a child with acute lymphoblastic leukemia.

The CDR3 region reads CASSSDGLAEEQFF. The bases read TGTGCCAGCAGCTCCGACGGACTGGCGGAAGAGCAGTTCTTC. The rearranged segments are TRBV7-2 and TRBJ2-1; possibly the D gene is TRBD2, per 5 matching bases. The CDR3 runs 14 residues from the cysteine to the phenylalanine. Only the CDR3 part of the read is kept: 42 bases, read in frame from the first base. The germline V gene yields SGHTA for CDR1 and FQGNSA for CDR2. V loses 4 bases, J loses 10 bases, and the germline ends lie 17 bases apart.